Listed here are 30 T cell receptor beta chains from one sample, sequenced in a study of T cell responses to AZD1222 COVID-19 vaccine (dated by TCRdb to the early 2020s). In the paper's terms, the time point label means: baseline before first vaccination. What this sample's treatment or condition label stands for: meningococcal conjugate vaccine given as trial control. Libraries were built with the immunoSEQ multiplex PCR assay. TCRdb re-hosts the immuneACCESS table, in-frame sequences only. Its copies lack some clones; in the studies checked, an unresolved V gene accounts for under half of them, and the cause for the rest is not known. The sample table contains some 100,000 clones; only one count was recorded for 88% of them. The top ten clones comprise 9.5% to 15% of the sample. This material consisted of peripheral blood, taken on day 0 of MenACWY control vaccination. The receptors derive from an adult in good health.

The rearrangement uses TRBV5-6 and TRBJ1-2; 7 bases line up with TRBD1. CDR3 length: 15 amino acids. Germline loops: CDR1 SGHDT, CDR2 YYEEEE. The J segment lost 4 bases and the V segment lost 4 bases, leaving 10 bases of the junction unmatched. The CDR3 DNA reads TGTGCCAGCAGCGCCCTACAAGGGGGCAGCTATGGCTACACCTTC. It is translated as CASSALQGGSYGYTF.

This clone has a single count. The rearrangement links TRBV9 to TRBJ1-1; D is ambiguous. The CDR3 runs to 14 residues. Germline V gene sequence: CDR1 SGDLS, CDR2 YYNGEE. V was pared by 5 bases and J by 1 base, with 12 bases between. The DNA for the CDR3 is TGTGCCAGCAGTCGGCTCGTGAGGAACACTGAAGCTTTCTTT. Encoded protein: CASSRLVRNTEAFF.

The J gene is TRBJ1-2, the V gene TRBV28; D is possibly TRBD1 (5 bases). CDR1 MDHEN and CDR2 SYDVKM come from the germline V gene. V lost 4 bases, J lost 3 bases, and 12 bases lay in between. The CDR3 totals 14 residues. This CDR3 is CASSSRGLYYGYTF. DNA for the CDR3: TGTGCCAGCAGTTCGAGGGGACTGTACTATGGCTACACCTTC.

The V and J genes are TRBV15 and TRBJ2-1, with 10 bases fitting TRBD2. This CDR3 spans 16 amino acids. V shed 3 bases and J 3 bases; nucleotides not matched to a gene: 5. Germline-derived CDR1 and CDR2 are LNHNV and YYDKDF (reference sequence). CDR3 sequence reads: CATSRELAGNYNEQFF. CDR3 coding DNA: TGTGCCACCAGCAGGGAACTAGCGGGGAACTACAATGAGCAGTTCTTC.

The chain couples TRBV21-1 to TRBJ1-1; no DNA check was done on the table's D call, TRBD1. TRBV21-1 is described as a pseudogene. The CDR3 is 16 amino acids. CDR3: CASSKRGRGRRTEAFF. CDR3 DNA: TGTGCCAGCAGCAAAAGGGGAAGGGGGCGACGGACTGAAGCTTTCTTT.

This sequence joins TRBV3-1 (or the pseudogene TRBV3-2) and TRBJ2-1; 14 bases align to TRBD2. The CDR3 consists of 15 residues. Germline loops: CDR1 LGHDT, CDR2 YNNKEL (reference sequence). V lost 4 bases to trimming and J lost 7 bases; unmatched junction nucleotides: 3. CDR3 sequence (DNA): TGTGCCAGCAGCCCCGGACTAGCGGGGGGTAATGAGCAGTTCTTC. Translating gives CASSPGLAGGNEQFF.

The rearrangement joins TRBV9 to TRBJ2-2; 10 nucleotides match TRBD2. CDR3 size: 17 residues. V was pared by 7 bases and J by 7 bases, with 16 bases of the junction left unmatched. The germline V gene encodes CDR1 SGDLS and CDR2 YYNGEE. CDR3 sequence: CASSNGASGSSGGELFF. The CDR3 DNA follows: TGTGCCAGCTCCAACGGGGCTAGCGGGAGCTCGGGCGGGGAGCTGTTTTTT. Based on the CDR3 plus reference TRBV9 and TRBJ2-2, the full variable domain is DSGVTQTPKHLITATGQRVTLRCSPRSGDLSVYWYQQSLDQGLQFLIQYYNGEERAKGNILERFSAQQFPDLHSELNLSSLELGDSALYFCASSNGASGSSGGELFFGEGSRLTVL.

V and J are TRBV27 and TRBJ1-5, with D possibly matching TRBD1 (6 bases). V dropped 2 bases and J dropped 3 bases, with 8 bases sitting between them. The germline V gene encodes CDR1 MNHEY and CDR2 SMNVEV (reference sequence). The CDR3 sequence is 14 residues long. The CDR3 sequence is CASSLQGHNQPQHF. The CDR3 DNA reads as TGTGCCAGCAGTTTACAGGGGCACAATCAGCCCCAGCATTTT.

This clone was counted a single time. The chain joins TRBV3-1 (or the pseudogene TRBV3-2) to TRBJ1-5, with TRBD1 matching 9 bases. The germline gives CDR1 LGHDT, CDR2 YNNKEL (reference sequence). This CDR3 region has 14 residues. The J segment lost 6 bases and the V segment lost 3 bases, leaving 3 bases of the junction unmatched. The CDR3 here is CASSHRDRAQPQHF. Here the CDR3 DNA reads TGTGCCAGCAGCCATAGGGACAGGGCTCAGCCCCAGCATTTT.

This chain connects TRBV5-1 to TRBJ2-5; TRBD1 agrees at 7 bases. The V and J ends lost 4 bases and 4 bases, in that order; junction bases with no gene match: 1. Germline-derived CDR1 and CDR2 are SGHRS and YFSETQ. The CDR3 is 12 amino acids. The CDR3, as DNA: TGCGCCAGCAGCAACAGGGGAGAGACCCAGTACTTC. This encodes CASSNRGETQYF.

The CDR3 sequence is CAISGGLGNYGYTF. DNA for the CDR3: TGTGCCATCAGTGGGGGGTTGGGTAACTATGGCTACACCTTC. The J gene is TRBJ1-2, the V gene TRBV10-3; D might be TRBD1 (5 bases). V lost 4 bases and J lost 1, with 10 bases in between. CDR3 length: 14 residues. Germline V gene data show CDR1 as ENHRY and CDR2 as SYGVKD.

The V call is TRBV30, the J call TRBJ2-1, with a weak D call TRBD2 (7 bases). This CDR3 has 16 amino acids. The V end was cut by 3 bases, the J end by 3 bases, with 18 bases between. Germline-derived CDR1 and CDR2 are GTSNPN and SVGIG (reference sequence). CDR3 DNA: TGTGCCTGGAGCCTAGGGGGGCGGGGGTACTACAATGAGCAGTTCTTC. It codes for CAWSLGGRGYYNEQFF.

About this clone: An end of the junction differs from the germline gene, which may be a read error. The CDR3 loop reads CASSLRQGVLVF. CDR3 DNA: TGTGCCAGCAGTTTACGTCAGGGGGTTTTGGTCTTC. The rearrangement uses TRBV28 and TRBJ2-1; the match to TRBD1 covers 7 bases. The CDR3 extends over 12 amino acids. Germline values: CDR1 MDHEN, CDR2 SYDVKM. Combining the CDR3 with reference TRBV28 and TRBJ2-1 gives the whole variable domain DVKVTQSSRYLVKRTGEKVFLECVQDMDHENMFWYRQDPGLGLRLIYFSYDVKMKEKGDIPEGYSVSREKKERFSLILESASTNQTSMYLCASSLRQGVLVFGPGTRLTVL.

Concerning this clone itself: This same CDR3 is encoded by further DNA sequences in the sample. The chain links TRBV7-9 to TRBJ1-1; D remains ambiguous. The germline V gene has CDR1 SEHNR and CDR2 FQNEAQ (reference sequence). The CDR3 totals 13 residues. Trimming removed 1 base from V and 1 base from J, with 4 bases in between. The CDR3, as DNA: TGTGCCAGCAGCTTAGTGGAGAACACTGAAGCTTTCTTT. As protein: CASSLVENTEAFF.

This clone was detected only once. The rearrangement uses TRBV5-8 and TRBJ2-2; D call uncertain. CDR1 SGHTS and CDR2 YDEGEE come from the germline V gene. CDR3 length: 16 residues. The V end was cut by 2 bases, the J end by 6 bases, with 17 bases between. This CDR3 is CASSFLRQSTAGELFF. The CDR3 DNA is TGTGCCAGCAGCTTCTTGAGGCAAAGCACCGCCGGGGAGCTGTTTTTT.

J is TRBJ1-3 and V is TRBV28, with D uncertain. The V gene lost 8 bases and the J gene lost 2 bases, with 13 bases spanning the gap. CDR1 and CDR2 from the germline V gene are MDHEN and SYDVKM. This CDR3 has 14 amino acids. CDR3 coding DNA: TGTGCCAGCCGGGCGGATACTACTGGAAACACCATATATTTT. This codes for CASRADTTGNTIYF.

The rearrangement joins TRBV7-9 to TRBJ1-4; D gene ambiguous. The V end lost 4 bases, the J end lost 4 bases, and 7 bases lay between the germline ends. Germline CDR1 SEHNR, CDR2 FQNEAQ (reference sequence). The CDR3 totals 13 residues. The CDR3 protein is CASSSGLNEKLFF. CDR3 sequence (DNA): TGTGCCAGCAGCTCCGGGCTTAATGAAAAACTGTTTTTT.

The CDR3: CASSLRDRDIGGYTF. The CDR3 nucleotides read TGCGCCAGCAGCCTCCGGGACAGGGATATCGGTGGCTACACCTTC. V usage is TRBV4-3 and J usage is TRBJ1-2; 9 nucleotides agree with TRBD1. J lost 7 bases, V lost 4 bases, and 10 bases had no gene match. The germline gives CDR1 LGHNA, CDR2 YSLEER. This CDR3 contains 15 residues.

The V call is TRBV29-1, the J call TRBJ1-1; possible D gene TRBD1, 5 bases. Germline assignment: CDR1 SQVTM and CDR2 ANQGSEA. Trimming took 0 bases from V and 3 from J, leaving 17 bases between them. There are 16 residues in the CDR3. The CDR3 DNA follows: TGCAGCGTTGAAGATTGGCAGGGAAAGGGGTACACTGAAGCTTTCTTT. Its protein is CSVEDWQGKGYTEAFF.

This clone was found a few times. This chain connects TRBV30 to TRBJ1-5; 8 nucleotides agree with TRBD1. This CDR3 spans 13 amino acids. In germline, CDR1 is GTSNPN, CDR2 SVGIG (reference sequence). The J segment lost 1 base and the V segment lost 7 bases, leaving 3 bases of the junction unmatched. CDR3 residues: CALDRGSNQPQHF. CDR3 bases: TGTGCCTTAGACAGGGGAAGCAATCAGCCCCAGCATTTT. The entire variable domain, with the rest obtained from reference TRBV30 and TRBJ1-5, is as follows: SQTIHQWPATLVQPVGSPLSLECTVEGTSNPNLYWYRQAAGRGLQLLFYSVGIGQISSEVPQNLSASRPQDRQFILSSKKLLLSDSGFYLCALDRGSNQPQHFGDGTRLSIL.

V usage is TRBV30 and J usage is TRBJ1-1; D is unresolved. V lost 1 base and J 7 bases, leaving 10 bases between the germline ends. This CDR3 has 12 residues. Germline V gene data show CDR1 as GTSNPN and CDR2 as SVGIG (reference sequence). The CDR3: CAWSDFGVEAFF. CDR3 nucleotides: TGTGCCTGGAGTGACTTCGGTGTTGAAGCTTTCTTT.

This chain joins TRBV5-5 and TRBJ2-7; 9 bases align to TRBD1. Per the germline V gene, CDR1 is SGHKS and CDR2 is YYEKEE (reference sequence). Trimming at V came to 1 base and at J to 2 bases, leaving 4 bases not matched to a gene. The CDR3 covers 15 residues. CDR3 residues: CASSLQGQGPYEQYF. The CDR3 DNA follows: TGTGCCAGCAGCTTGCAGGGACAGGGTCCCTACGAGCAGTACTTC. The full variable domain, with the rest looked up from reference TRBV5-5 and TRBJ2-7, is DAGVTQSPTHLIKTRGQQVTLRCSPISGHKSVSWYQQVLGQGPQFIFQYYEKEERGRGNFPDRFSARQFPNYSSELNVNALLLGDSALYLCASSLQGQGPYEQYFGPGTRLTVT.

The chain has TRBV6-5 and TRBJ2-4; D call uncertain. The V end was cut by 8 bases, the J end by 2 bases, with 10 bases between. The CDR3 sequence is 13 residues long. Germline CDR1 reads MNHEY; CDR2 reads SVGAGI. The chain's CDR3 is CASVPGPKNIQYF. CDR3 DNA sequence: TGTGCCAGCGTACCGGGCCCCAAAAACATTCAGTACTTC.

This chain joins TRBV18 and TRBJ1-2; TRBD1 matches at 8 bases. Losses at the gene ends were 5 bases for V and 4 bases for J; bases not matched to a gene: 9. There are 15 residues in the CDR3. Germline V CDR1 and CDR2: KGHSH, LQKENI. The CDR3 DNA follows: TGTGCCAGCTCATACTCCGGGACAGGAGGCTATGGCTACACCTTC. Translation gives CASSYSGTGGYGYTF.

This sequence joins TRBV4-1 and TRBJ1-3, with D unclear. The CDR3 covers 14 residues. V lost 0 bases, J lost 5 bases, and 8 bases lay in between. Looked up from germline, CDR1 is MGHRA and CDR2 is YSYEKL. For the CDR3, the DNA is TGCGCCAGCAGCCAAGATCTGGGGAGAAACACCATATATTTT. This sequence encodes CASSQDLGRNTIYF.

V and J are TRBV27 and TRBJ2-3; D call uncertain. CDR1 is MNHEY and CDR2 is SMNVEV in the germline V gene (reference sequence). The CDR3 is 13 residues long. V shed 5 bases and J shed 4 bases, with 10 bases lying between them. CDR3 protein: CASSPNVADTQYF. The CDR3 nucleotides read TGTGCCAGCAGTCCAAACGTGGCAGATACGCAGTATTTT.

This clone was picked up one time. CDR3 sequence: CASSQQGQGYNEQFF. In DNA form, the CDR3 reads TGTGCCAGCAGCCAGCAGGGACAGGGCTACAATGAGCAGTTCTTC. The J gene is TRBJ2-1, the V gene TRBV3-1 (or the pseudogene TRBV3-2); 9 bases align to TRBD1. There are 15 residues in the CDR3. V gave up 3 bases and J gave up 3 bases; unmatched junction bases: 3. CDR1 and CDR2 from the germline V gene are LGHDT and YNNKEL (reference sequence).

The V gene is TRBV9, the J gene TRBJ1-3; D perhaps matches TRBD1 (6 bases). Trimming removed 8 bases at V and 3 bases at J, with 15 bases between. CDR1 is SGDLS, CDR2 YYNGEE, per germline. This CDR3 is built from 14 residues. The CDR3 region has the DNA TGTGCCAGGGCACAGGGTAGAAGTGGAAACACCATATATTTT. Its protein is CARAQGRSGNTIYF.

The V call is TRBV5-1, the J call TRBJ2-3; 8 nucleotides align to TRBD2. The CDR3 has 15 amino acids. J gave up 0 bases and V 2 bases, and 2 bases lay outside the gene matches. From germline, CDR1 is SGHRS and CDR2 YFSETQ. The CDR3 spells CASSLGGGSTDTQYF. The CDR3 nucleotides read TGCGCCAGCAGCTTAGGCGGGGGGAGCACAGATACGCAGTATTTT.

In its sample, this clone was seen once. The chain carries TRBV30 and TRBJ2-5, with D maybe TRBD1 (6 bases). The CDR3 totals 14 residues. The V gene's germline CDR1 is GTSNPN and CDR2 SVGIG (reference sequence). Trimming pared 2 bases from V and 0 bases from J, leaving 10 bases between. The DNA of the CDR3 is TGTGCCTGGAGTACCTCAGGGGACCAAGAGACCCAGTACTTC. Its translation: CAWSTSGDQETQYF.